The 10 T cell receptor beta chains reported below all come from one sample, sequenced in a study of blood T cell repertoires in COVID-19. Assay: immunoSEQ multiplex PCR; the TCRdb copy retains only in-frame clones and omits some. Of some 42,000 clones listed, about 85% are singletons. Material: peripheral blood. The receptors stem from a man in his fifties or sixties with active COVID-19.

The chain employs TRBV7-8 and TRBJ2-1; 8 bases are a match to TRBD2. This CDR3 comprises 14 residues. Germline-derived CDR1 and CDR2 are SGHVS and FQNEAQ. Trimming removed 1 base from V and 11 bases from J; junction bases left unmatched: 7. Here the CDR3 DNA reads TGTGCCAGCAGCTTAGGTGGCGGGGGGTTACAGCAGTTCTTC. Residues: CASSLGGGGLQQFF.

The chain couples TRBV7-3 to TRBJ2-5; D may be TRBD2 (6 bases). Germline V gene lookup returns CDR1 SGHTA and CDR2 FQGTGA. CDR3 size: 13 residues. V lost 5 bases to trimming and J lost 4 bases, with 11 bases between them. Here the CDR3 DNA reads TGTGCCAGCAGCCGGGGAGGAGGAGAGACCCAGTACTTC. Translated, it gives CASSRGGGETQYF. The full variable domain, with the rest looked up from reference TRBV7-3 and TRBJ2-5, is GAGVSQTPSNKVTEKGKYVELRCDPISGHTALYWYRQSLGQGPEFLIYFQGTGAADDSGLPNDRFFAVRPEGSVSTLKIQRTERGDSAVYLCASSRGGGETQYFGPGTRLLVL.

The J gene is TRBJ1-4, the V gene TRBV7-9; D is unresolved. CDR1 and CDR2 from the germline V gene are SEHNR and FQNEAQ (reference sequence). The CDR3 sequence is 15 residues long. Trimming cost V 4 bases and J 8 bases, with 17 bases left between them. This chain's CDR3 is CASSSGDRGGEKLFF. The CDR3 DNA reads TGTGCCAGCAGCTCGGGCGACCGCGGAGGAGAAAAACTGTTTTTT. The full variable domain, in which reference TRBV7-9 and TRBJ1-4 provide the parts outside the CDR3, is DTGVSQNPRHKITKRGQNVTFRCDPISEHNRLYWYRQTLGQGPEFLTYFQNEAQLEKSRLLSDRFSAERPKGSFSTLEIQRTEQGDSAMYLCASSSGDRGGEKLFFGSGTQLSVL.

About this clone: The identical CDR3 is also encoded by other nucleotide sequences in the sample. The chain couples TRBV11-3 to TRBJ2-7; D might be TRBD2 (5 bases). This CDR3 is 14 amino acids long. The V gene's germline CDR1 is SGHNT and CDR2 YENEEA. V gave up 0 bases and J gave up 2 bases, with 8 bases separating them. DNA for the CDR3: TGTGCCAGCAGCTTAGATACCGGGACCTACGAGCAGTACTTC. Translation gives CASSLDTGTYEQYF.

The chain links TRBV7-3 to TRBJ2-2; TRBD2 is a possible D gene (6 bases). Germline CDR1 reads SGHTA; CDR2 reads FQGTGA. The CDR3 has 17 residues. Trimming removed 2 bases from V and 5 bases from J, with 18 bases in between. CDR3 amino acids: CASSLVYGGTVTGELFF. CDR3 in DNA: TGTGCCAGCAGCTTAGTTTATGGGGGGACGGTTACCGGGGAGCTGTTTTTT.

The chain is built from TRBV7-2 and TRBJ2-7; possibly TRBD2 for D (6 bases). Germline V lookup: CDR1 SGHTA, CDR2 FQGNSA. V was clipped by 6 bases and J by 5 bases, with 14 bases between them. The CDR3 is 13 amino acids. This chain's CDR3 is CASRSDGGNEQYF. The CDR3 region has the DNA TGTGCCAGCAGATCTGATGGGGGGAACGAGCAGTACTTC.

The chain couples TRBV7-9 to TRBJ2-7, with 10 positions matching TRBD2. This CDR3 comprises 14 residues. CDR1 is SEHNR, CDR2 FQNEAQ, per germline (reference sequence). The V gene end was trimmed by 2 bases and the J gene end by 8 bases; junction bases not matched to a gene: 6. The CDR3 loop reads CASSLTSGNGKQYF. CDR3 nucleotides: TGTGCCAGCAGCTTAACTAGCGGGAATGGAAAGCAGTACTTC.

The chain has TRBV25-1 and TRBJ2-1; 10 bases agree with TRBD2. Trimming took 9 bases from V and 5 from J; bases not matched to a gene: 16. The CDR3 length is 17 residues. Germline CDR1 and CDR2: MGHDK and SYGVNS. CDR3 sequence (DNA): TGTGCCAGGACCGTTCCACTAAGGACTAGCGGAAACAATGAGCAGTTCTTC. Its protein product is CARTVPLRTSGNNEQFF. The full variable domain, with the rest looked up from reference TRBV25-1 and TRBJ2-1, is EADIYQTPRYLVIGTGKKITLECSQTMGHDKMYWYQQDPGMELHLIHYSYGVNSTEKGDLSSESTVSRIRTEHFPLTLESARPSHTSQYLCARTVPLRTSGNNEQFFGPGTRLTVL.

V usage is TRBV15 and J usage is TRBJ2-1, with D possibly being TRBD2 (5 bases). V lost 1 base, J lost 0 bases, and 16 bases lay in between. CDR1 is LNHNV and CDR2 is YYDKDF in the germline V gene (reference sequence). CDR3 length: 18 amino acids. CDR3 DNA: TGTGCCACCAGCAGAGCACGGCTAGCAGCGAGCTCCTACAATGAGCAGTTCTTC. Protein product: CATSRARLAASSYNEQFF.

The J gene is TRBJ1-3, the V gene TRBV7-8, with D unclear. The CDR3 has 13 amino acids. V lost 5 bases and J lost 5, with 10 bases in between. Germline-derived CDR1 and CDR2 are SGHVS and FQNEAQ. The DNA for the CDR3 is TGTGCCAGCAGCCCCCCTGACAGAAACACCATATATTTT. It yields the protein CASSPPDRNTIYF.